The present T cell receptor (beta chain) was sequenced within a study of cytomegalovirus exposure and HLA in healthy donors. This CDR3 is 15 amino acids long. The junction had 2 bases not matched to a gene; V was cut back by 0 bases and J by 4 bases. From germline, CDR1 is SGDLS and CDR2 YYNGEE. Researchers ran the PCR with 60 Vbeta and 13 Jbeta primers. Some clones are missing from TCRdb's copy, which holds only in-frame ones; the method was immunoSEQ multiplex PCR. The sample consists of 90,000 or so clones, 82% of them appearing once. Study-wide points: Researchers catalogued approximately 170 TCR beta chains as cytomegalovirus-associated.

As to this clone: Its antigen is unidentified.

This receptor was identified in a man aged 45-65 years in good health and CMV-seronegative. Sequenced sample: PBMCs. This chain uses TRBV9 with TRBJ2-1; 9 nucleotides line up with TRBD2. The CDR3 loop is CASSVGSGSYNEQFF. CDR3 DNA: TGTGCCAGCAGCGTAGGTAGCGGGAGTTACAATGAGCAGTTCTTC.